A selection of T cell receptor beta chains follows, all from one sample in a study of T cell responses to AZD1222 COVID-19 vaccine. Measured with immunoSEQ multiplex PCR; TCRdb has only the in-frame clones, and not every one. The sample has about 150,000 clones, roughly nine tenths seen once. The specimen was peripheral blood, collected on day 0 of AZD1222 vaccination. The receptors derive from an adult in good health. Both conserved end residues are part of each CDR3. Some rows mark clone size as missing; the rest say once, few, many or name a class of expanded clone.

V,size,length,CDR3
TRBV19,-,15,CASTRQGAMGNEQFF
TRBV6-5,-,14,CASSYQDGANEQFF
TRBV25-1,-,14,CATTTGDSNQPQHF
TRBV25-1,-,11,CASSEENEQYF
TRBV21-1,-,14,CASSKAGSNQPQHF
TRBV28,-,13,CASSDHGHYEQYF
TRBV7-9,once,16,CASSFVTAGAKNIQYF
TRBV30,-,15,CAWSVLAVNTGELFF
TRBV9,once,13,CASSLTGKTEAFF
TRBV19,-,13,CASSNDRGGGYTF
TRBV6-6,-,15,CASSRGSSSGNTIYF
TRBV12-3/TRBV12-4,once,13,CASTTGTGHGYTF
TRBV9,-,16,CASSLGQGALNSPLHF
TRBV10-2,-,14,CASRAGGPSNEQFF
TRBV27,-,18,CASSHGLAGGITSYEQYF
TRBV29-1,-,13,CSVGTSGGLKQFF
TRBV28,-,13,CASRGPRRETQYF
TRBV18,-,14,CASSPGGTAYGQYF
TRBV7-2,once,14,CASSLLGRTTEAFF
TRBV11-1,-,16,CASSLVSSGRANTQYF
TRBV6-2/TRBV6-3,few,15,CASSLLGQGNTEAFF
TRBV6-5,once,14,CASSYPGTDEEQFF
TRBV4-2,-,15,CASSQGPGFNEKLFF
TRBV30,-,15,CAWSRTQVTSYGYTF
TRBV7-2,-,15,CASSLAWGQGQPQHF
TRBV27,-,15,CASSLYRAGNYGYTF
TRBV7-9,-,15,CASSIGTGRNSPLHF
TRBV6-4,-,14,CASSPGISTDTQYF
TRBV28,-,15,CASSQPGTGKEKLFF
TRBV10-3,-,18,CAISAALGQGGKNQPQHF
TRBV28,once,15,CASSYARTITYEQYF
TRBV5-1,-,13,CASSRQYNSPLHF
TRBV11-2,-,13,CASSARPNYGYTF
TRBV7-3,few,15,CASSLYGHTGETQYF
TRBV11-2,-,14,CASSFKGPSEGYTF
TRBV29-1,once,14,CSGLPGLFTDTQYF
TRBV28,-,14,CASRLAGVRNEQFF
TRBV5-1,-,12,CASSGEDYGYTF
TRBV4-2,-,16,CASSQDKGTGKYEQYF
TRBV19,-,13,CASSSRTADTQYF
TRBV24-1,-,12,CATNGLNYGYTF
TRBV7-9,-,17,CASSSLNGQLHIYGYTF